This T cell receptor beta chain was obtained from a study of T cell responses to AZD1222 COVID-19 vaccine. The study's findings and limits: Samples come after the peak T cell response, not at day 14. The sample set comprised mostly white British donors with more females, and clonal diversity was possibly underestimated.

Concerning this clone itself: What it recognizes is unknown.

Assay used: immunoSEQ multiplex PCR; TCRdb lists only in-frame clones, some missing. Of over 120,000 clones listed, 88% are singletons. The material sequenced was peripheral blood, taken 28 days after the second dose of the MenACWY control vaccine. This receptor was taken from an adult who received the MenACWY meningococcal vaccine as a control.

The CDR3 nucleotides read TGCGCCAGCAGCCGCAACAGGGTTAGGGAACTGTTTTTT. Amino acid sequence: CASSRNRVRELFF. The chain uses TRBV4-3 and TRBJ1-4; tentatively, D is TRBD1 (6 bases). Germline V gives CDR1 LGHNA, CDR2 YSLEER. Trimming took off 4 bases at V and 12 bases at J, with 15 bases between the two ends. This CDR3 is 13 amino acids long.